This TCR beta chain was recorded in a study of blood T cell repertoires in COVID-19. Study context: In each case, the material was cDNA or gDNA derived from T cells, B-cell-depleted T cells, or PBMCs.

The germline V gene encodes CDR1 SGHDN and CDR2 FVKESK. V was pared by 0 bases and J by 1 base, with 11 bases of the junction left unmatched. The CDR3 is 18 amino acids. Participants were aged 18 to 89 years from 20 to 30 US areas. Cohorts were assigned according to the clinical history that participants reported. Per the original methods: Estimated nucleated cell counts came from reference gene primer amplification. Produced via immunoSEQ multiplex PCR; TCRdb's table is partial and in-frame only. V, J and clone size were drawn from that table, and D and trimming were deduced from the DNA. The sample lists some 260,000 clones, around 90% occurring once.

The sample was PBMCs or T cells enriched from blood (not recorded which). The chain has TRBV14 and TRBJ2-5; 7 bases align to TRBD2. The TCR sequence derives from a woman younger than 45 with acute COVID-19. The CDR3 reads CASSQDIGLAAIQETQYF. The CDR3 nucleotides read TGTGCCAGCAGCCAAGATATCGGGCTAGCGGCAATCCAAGAGACCCAGTACTTC.